Listed below are T cell receptor beta chains from one sample, sequenced in a study of blood T cell repertoires in COVID-19. Repertoires were generated with immunoSEQ multiplex PCR, while TCRdb's copy carries only in-frame clones and drops some. The profile covers about 170,000 clones, with over 80% appearing a single time and roughly 4.8% taken by the ten largest. Sequencing used peripheral blood. The receptors shown here come from a man aged 25-45 years with COVID-19, enrolled during active disease. The CDR3 runs from the conserved cysteine through the conserved F or W. Fields, in order: clone size, V gene, J gene, D gene, CDR3 protein, CDR3 DNA. A D gene is named only where the DNA matches it firmly. A row's size may be missing; if present it is once, few, many or a size class.

abundance: -; v_gene: TRBV19; j_gene: TRBJ2-2; d_gene: -; CDR3aa: CASTLGGIDSGELFF; CDR3nt: TGTGCCAGTACCTTGGGGGGTATTGACTCCGGGGAGCTGTTTTTT
abundance: -; v_gene: TRBV6-5; j_gene: TRBJ1-1; d_gene: -; CDR3aa: CASIGGERTEAFF; CDR3nt: TGTGCCAGCATAGGCGGGGAAAGGACTGAAGCTTTCTTT
abundance: -; v_gene: TRBV12-5; j_gene: TRBJ2-5; d_gene: -; CDR3aa: CASALRGGREETQYF; CDR3nt: TGTGCTAGTGCCCTTAGGGGTGGCAGGGAAGAGACCCAGTACTTC
abundance: -; v_gene: TRBV29-1; j_gene: TRBJ1-1; d_gene: -; CDR3aa: CSVEDLQPMNTEAFF; CDR3nt: TGCAGCGTTGAAGATCTACAGCCCATGAACACTGAAGCTTTCTTT
abundance: once; v_gene: TRBV9; j_gene: TRBJ2-2; d_gene: TRBD2; CDR3aa: CASSVAGGAGGRTGELFF; CDR3nt: TGTGCCAGCAGCGTAGCTGGTGGAGCGGGGGGTCGTACCGGGGAGCTGTTTTTT
abundance: once; v_gene: TRBV28; j_gene: TRBJ2-7; d_gene: -; CDR3aa: CASSPPGASSYEQYF; CDR3nt: TGTGCCAGCAGCCCCCCAGGGGCGAGCTCCTACGAGCAGTACTTC
abundance: -; v_gene: TRBV7-9; j_gene: TRBJ1-2; d_gene: -; CDR3aa: CASSLVAYGYTF; CDR3nt: TGTGCCAGCAGCTTAGTAGCATATGGCTACACCTTC
abundance: once; v_gene: TRBV6-2/TRBV6-3; j_gene: TRBJ1-1; d_gene: -; CDR3aa: CASSYSIDRSNTEAFF; CDR3nt: TGTGCCAGCAGTTACTCGATAGACAGATCCAACACTGAAGCTTTCTTT
abundance: -; v_gene: TRBV30; j_gene: TRBJ1-4; d_gene: TRBD1; CDR3aa: CAWSVFGQGYEKLFF; CDR3nt: TGTGCCTGGAGTGTCTTCGGACAGGGTTATGAAAAACTGTTTTTT
abundance: -; v_gene: TRBV10-3; j_gene: TRBJ2-1; d_gene: -; CDR3aa: CAISESGRHNEQFF; CDR3nt: TGTGCCATCAGTGAGAGCGGGCGTCACAATGAGCAGTTCTTC
abundance: -; v_gene: TRBV19; j_gene: TRBJ2-1; d_gene: -; CDR3aa: CASSALANDEQFF; CDR3nt: TGTGCCAGTTCCGCTCTGGCAAACGATGAGCAGTTCTTC
abundance: -; v_gene: TRBV7-9; j_gene: TRBJ1-5; d_gene: -; CDR3aa: CASSLDIGGGQPQHF; CDR3nt: TGTGCCAGCAGCTTAGATATTGGGGGAGGCCAGCCCCAGCATTTT
abundance: -; v_gene: TRBV24-1; j_gene: TRBJ1-5; d_gene: TRBD1; CDR3aa: CATSDQGTGNQPQHF; CDR3nt: TGTGCCACCAGTGACCAAGGGACAGGGAATCAGCCCCAGCATTTT
abundance: -; v_gene: TRBV6-5; j_gene: TRBJ2-7; d_gene: -; CDR3aa: CASSTPRGYEQYF; CDR3nt: TGTGCCAGCAGCACCCCCAGGGGCTACGAGCAGTACTTC
abundance: -; v_gene: TRBV19; j_gene: TRBJ2-7; d_gene: TRBD1; CDR3aa: CASSTSGTGEYEQYF; CDR3nt: TGTGCCAGTAGTACTTCCGGGACAGGGGAATACGAGCAGTACTTC